This T cell receptor (beta chain) stems from a study of T-cell memory formation after mild COVID-19. Study-level background: TCR clustering was largely donor specific.

In regard to this clonotype: Its antigen is currently unknown.

5'RACE, which relied on constant-segment primers, yielded TCR alpha and TCR beta cDNA libraries carrying sample barcodes and UMIs. TCRdb processed the 5' RACE reads anew with MiXCR; each CDR3 protein has one entry. This table has approximately 210,000 distinct CDR3 sequences, around 18% appearing once. V dropped 5 bases and J dropped 3; count of bases not matched to a gene: 14. Germline V gene data show CDR1 as MNHEY and CDR2 as SVGAGI. The CDR3 spans 17 residues. Broader study findings: Day 15 to 85 contracting clones showed balanced CD4/CD8; later expanders leaned CD4+. That cross-reactive memory joined was suggested by some responding clones appearing in pre-infection memory.

The receptor's source is an adult woman who had mild COVID-19 (a few samples of this study predate the infection). Cell type and time point are not known. This chain connects TRBV6-5 to TRBJ1-1; 8 bases are shared with TRBD1. Material for sequencing was PBMCs or a T cell subset sorted from them (not recorded which). The CDR3 DNA follows: TGTGCCAGCAGTCGCAACCTCTTGACAGGGGCCGACACTGAAGCTTTCTTT. Translation: CASSRNLLTGADTEAFF.